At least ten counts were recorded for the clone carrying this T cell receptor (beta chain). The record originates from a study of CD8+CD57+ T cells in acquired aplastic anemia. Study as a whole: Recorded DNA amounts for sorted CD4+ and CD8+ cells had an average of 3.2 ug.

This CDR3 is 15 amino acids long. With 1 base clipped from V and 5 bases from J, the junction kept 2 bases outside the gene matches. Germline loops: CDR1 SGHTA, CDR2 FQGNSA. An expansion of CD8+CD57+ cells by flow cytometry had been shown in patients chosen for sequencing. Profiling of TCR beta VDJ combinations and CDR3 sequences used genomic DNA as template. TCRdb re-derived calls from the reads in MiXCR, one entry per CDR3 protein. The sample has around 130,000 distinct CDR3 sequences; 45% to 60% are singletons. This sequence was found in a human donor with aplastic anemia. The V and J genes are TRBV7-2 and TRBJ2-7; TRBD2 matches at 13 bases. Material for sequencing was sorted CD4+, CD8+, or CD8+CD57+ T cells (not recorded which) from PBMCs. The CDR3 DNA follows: TGTGCCAGCAGCTTAGGGACTAGCGGGAGAAACGAGCAGTACTTC. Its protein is CASSLGTSGRNEQYF.